This TCR beta chain was captured by sequencing in a study of regulatory T cells in long-lasting Graves disease. Overall study findings and caveats: TRBV28, TRBJ1-2 and TRBJ2-5 emerged as the favored segments in persistent disease. Reduced TCR diversity was observed in persistent Graves' patients versus newly diagnosed patients. Fewer public clonotypes were shared by new patients (966) than by persistent patients (around 2,800).

Extracted RNA from PBMCs served as the source of the TCR library. This CDR3 is 15 amino acids long. With 4 bases removed from V and 2 bases from J, the gap between germline ends came to 13 bases. TCRdb used MiXCR to reprocess the reads, holding one entry per CDR3 protein. The sample has roughly 730 distinct CDR3 sequences, about 61% seen once. Only a few counts were recorded for this clonotype. Its antigen is still unknown. The chain couples TRBV23-1 to TRBJ2-3, with D perhaps given as TRBD1 or TRBD2 (5 bases each). TRBV23-1 is recorded as an ORF, its role being uncertain. The receptor was derived from a woman aged 35 to 49 with Graves disease. The sample here was peripheral blood mononuclear cells (PBMCs), taken with antithyroid drug treatment, in newly diagnosed or persistent Graves disease (not recorded which). The CDR3 DNA follows: TGCGCCAGCAGTCCGTCTGGGGGACCCACAGATACGCAGTATTTT. Its protein product is CASSPSGGPTDTQYF.